Sequencing of this TCR beta chain was carried out in a study of T cell repertoires in cytomegalovirus infection. In the study overall: Based on public TCR beta signatures, there were indications of CMV infection and of a matching HLA type.

This clonotype showed up just a few times. Its cognate antigen is unknown. Each CDR3 protein gets one entry after TCRdb re-called the reads with MiXCR. The sample carries approximately 600,000 distinct CDR3 sequences, roughly 43% recorded once. General study findings and limits: Individuals carrying CMV plus the relevant HLA were identified by cumulative frequency of public TCR beta families. HLA-C-restricted CMV-specific TCR beta clonotypes prevailed in the ex vivo response.

The origin of this receptor is a human donor in good health (CMV status not recorded). Some clones in this sample may be carry-over from other donors' samples. Material: cultured PBMCs, obtained from culture after CMV antigen stimulation.

The CDR3 sequence is CASSSDGGTYNEQFF. The CDR3 DNA reads as TGTGCCAGCAGCTCCGACGGGGGAACCTACAATGAGCAGTTCTTC. The chain recombines TRBV5-4 with TRBJ2-1; weak D call: TRBD2 (6 bases). The CDR3 length is 15 residues. Looked up from germline, CDR1 is SGHNT and CDR2 is YYREEE (reference sequence). Trimming removed 3 bases from V and 2 bases from J, with 12 bases in between.